These 30 T cell receptor beta chains came from one sample sequenced in a study of cytomegalovirus exposure and HLA in healthy donors. Only in-frame clones appear in the TCRdb table, and some are missing; sequencing was by immunoSEQ multiplex PCR. This table holds about 98,000 clones, 87% found once. Source material: PBMCs. Receptors were obtained from a man between 18 and 29 years old in good health and CMV-seropositive.

The chain combines TRBV28 with TRBJ1-2; 7 bases match TRBD1. Germline V gene lookup returns CDR1 MDHEN and CDR2 SYDVKM. There are 15 residues in the CDR3. V shed 5 bases and J 8 bases; nucleotides not matched to a gene: 14. The CDR3: CASSPRGRTSGGYTF. Here the CDR3 DNA reads TGTGCCAGCAGTCCGAGGGGGCGTACGAGTGGGGGCTACACCTTC.

This rearrangement joins TRBV19 to TRBJ2-5; 7 bases fit TRBD1. Trimming removed 10 bases from V and 2 bases from J; junction bases left unmatched: 4. The germline CDR1 and CDR2 sequences are LNHDA and SQIVND (reference sequence). The CDR3 contains 12 residues. The CDR3 loop reads CATEGQQETQYF. CDR3 sequence (DNA): TGTGCCACCGAGGGACAGCAAGAGACCCAGTACTTC.

This chain uses TRBV7-6 with TRBJ1-4; D unresolved. The germline gives CDR1 SGHVS, CDR2 FNYEAQ. With 1 base removed from V and 8 bases from J, the gap between germline ends came to 11 bases. The CDR3 totals 14 residues. The CDR3 DNA is TGTGCCAGCAGCTTAGAAGCGTACCGAGAAAAACTGTTTTTT. Residues: CASSLEAYREKLFF.

This clone appeared a single time. V is TRBV10-3 and J is TRBJ1-2, with D possibly TRBD1 on 6 matching bases. With 2 bases removed from V and 7 bases from J, the gap between germline ends came to 8 bases. Looked up from germline, CDR1 is ENHRY and CDR2 is SYGVKD. CDR3 length equals 12 residues. The CDR3 bases are TGTGCCATCAGTGAGGGGGGCACTGGCTACACCTTC. Protein product: CAISEGGTGYTF.

The chain carries TRBV28 and TRBJ2-7; 10 nucleotides agree with TRBD1. The germline CDR1 and CDR2 sequences are MDHEN and SYDVKM. The trim removed 6 bases at V and 4 bases at J, leaving 6 bases unmatched. The CDR3 is made up of 14 amino acids. The DNA for the CDR3 is TGTGCCAGCAGCCTGACAGGGGGCGTATACGAGCAGTACTTC. Encoded protein: CASSLTGGVYEQYF.

This chain connects TRBV28 to TRBJ1-5, with TRBD1 identical over 7 bases. This CDR3 is 15 amino acids long. Trimming cost V 7 bases and J 3 bases; bases outside gene matches: 9. Looked up from germline, CDR1 is MDHEN and CDR2 is SYDVKM. This chain's CDR3 is CASTTRQGDNQPQHF. CDR3 DNA: TGTGCCAGCACGACGCGACAGGGCGACAATCAGCCCCAGCATTTT.

CDR3 in amino acids: CASSTGRGVEQFF. CDR3 nucleotide sequence: TGTGCCAGCAGCACGGGGAGGGGGGTTGAGCAGTTCTTC. The V and J genes are TRBV7-2 and TRBJ2-1, with D maybe TRBD2 (7 bases). The germline gives CDR1 SGHTA, CDR2 FQGNSA. CDR3 length: 13 amino acids. Trimming took 5 bases from V and 9 from J, leaving 14 bases between them.

The chain is built from TRBV12-1 and TRBJ2-1; TRBD2, the table's D call, was not compared with the DNA. TRBV12-1 is given as a pseudogene. CDR3 size: 16 residues. CDR3 DNA sequence: TGTGCCAGCAGCTTTGCAGCGACTAGCGGATACAATGAGCAGTTCTTC. This sequence encodes CASSFAATSGYNEQFF.

The CDR3 sequence is CASSWGTSGVLYNEQFF. CDR3 DNA sequence: TGTGCCAGCAGCTGGGGGACTAGCGGGGTTCTATACAATGAGCAGTTCTTC. This chain joins TRBV5-6 and TRBJ2-1; 13 bases line up with TRBD2. Per germline, CDR1 SGHDT and CDR2 YYEEEE. The CDR3 runs 17 residues. V shed 3 bases, J shed 4 bases, and the junction held 7 bases outside the gene matches.

The chain joins TRBV7-3 to TRBJ2-7; no firm D call. The V gene's germline CDR1 is SGHTA and CDR2 FQGTGA. The CDR3 loop spans 15 amino acids. With 2 bases removed from V and 2 bases from J, the gap between germline ends came to 13 bases. CDR3 nucleotides: TGTGCCAGCAGCTTACGCGGCGGCACAACCTACGAGCAGTACTTC. Translation gives CASSLRGGTTYEQYF. Together with reference TRBV7-3 and TRBJ2-7, the CDR3 gives the full variable domain: GAGVSQTPSNKVTEKGKYVELRCDPISGHTALYWYRQSLGQGPEFLIYFQGTGAADDSGLPNDRFFAVRPEGSVSTLKIQRTERGDSAVYLCASSLRGGTTYEQYFGPGTRLTVT.

V usage is TRBV6-6 and J usage is TRBJ1-5; tentative D call: TRBD1 (5 bases). The CDR3 runs to 16 residues. V lost 2 bases to trimming and J lost 2 bases, with 13 bases between them. Germline V gene sequence: CDR1 MNHNY, CDR2 SVGAGI (reference sequence). CDR3 loop: CASSYQGGVGNQPQHF. In nucleotides, the CDR3 is TGTGCCAGCAGTTACCAAGGAGGGGTTGGCAATCAGCCCCAGCATTTT.

J is TRBJ1-1 and V is TRBV5-1, with 8 bases lining up with TRBD1. Looked up from germline, CDR1 is SGHRS and CDR2 is YFSETQ. V dropped 4 bases and J dropped 1; count of bases not matched to a gene: 3. The CDR3 covers 14 residues. In nucleotides, the CDR3 is TGCGCCAGCAGCCCCGGGACAGGGAACACTGAAGCTTTCTTT. This translates into CASSPGTGNTEAFF.

The chain joins TRBV5-1 to TRBJ1-1; D unresolved. Per the germline V gene, CDR1 is SGHRS and CDR2 is YFSETQ. V dropped 4 bases and J dropped 11 bases, with 15 bases sitting between them. This CDR3 has 12 residues. CDR3 amino acids: CASSKGRERAFF. The CDR3 region has the DNA TGCGCCAGCAGCAAAGGCCGGGAGCGGGCTTTCTTT. Full variable domain (missing parts from reference TRBV5-1 and TRBJ1-1): KAGVTQTPRYLIKTRGQQVTLSCSPISGHRSVSWYQQTPGQGLQFLFEYFSETQRNKGNFPGRFSGRQFSNSRSEMNVSTLELGDSALYLCASSKGRERAFFGQGTRLTVV.

The genes are TRBV19 and TRBJ2-7; possible D gene TRBD1, 5 bases. The V end lost 3 bases, the J end lost 0 bases, and 12 bases lay between the germline ends. Germline CDR1 is LNHDA and CDR2 is SQIVND (reference sequence). The CDR3 contains 15 residues. The CDR3 region is CASSIPGRTSYEQYF. CDR3 coding DNA: TGTGCCAGTAGTATCCCAGGGCGGACCTCCTACGAGCAGTACTTC.

The CDR3 nucleotides are TGTGCCAGTAGTCAACTTCAGGGTTCTGGGGCCAACGTCCTGACTTTC. It is translated as CASSQLQGSGANVLTF. The J gene is TRBJ2-6, the V gene TRBV19; D possibly corresponds to TRBD1 (5 bases). Germline CDR1 and CDR2: LNHDA and SQIVND (reference sequence). This CDR3 spans 16 amino acids. V was clipped by 5 bases and J by 1 base, with 12 bases between them. Complete variable domain (other parts from reference TRBV19 and TRBJ2-6): DGGITQSPKYLFRKEGQNVTLSCEQNLNHDAMYWYRQDPGQGLRLIYYSQIVNDFQKGDIAEGYSVSREKKESFPLTVTSAQKNPTAFYLCASSQLQGSGANVLTFGAGSRLTVL.

The V gene is TRBV28, the J gene TRBJ1-1, with D possibly matching TRBD1 (6 bases). Germline CDR1 and CDR2: MDHEN and SYDVKM. The CDR3 spans 13 residues. The V and J ends lost 2 bases and 6 bases respectively, with 10 bases between them. The CDR3 region has the DNA TGTGCCAGCAGTTTAACAGGGATCGCTGAAGCTTTCTTT. Its translation: CASSLTGIAEAFF.

The chain joins TRBV7-2 to TRBJ2-4; the D gene is possibly TRBD1 (6 bases). Germline CDR1 is SGHTA and CDR2 is FQGNSA. The CDR3 totals 13 residues. The V end lost 5 bases, the J end lost 12 bases, and 17 bases lay between the germline ends. The CDR3 spells CASSPYTGYHQYF. The DNA for the CDR3 is TGTGCCAGCAGCCCGTACACAGGGTACCATCAGTACTTC. Variable domain in full (rest from reference TRBV7-2 and TRBJ2-4): GAGVSQSPSNKVTEKGKDVELRCDPISGHTALYWYRQSLGQGLEFLIYFQGNSAPDKSGLPSDRFSAERTGGSVSTLTIQRTQQEDSAVYLCASSPYTGYHQYFGAGTRLSVL.

V is TRBV6-6 and J is TRBJ1-2; 8 positions agree with TRBD1. CDR1 is MNHNY, CDR2 SVGAGI, per germline (reference sequence). The CDR3 loop spans 15 amino acids. J was trimmed by 6 bases and V by 0 bases; bases with no gene match: 6. CDR3 loop: CASSYSQGAGDGYTF. CDR3 sequence (DNA): TGTGCCAGCAGTTACTCCCAGGGGGCGGGAGATGGCTACACCTTC.

CDR3 loop: CASSATEGDTQYF. The CDR3 DNA reads TGTGCCAGCAGCGCTACGGAGGGAGATACGCAGTATTTT. The V gene is TRBV11-1, the J gene TRBJ2-3, with D tentatively TRBD2 (6 bases). V lost 5 bases and J lost 5, with 11 bases in between. The germline gives CDR1 SGHAT, CDR2 FQDESV (reference sequence). The CDR3 is 13 residues long.

The V and J genes are TRBV4-3 and TRBJ1-2; D remains unclear. The CDR3 has 17 residues. The germline V and J ends were trimmed by 0 bases and 0 bases, with 14 bases remaining between them. The germline V gene encodes CDR1 LGHNA and CDR2 YSLEER. For the CDR3, the DNA is TGCGCCAGCAGCCAAGATTTTGCGGCAGTCCCTAACTATGGCTACACCTTC. Protein: CASSQDFAAVPNYGYTF.

This clone was counted a single time. The V call is TRBV5-4, the J call TRBJ1-2, with D maybe TRBD1 (5 bases). The germline gives CDR1 SGHNT, CDR2 YYREEE (reference sequence). With 4 bases removed from V and 5 bases from J, the gap between germline ends came to 15 bases. The CDR3 covers 14 residues. The CDR3 DNA follows: TGTGCCAGCAGCAGGGCGCGGGGGGGATATGGCTACACCTTC. It is translated as CASSRARGGYGYTF.

V gene TRBV27 combines with J gene TRBJ2-2, with 9 bases identical to TRBD2. This CDR3 comprises 17 residues. Germline CDR1 MNHEY, CDR2 SMNVEV (reference sequence). V was pared by 1 base and J by 2 bases, with 5 bases of the junction left unmatched. The CDR3 nucleotides are TGTGCCAGCAGTTTATGGGGTAGCGGGGGTAACACCGGGGAGCTGTTTTTT. This sequence encodes CASSLWGSGGNTGELFF.

This clone was seen a handful of times. This chain links TRBV28 with TRBJ2-7, with D possibly matching TRBD2 (5 bases). Germline values: CDR1 MDHEN, CDR2 SYDVKM. CDR3 length: 15 amino acids. Trimming took off 0 bases at V and 0 bases at J, with 9 bases between the two ends. The DNA for the CDR3 is TGTGCCAGCAGTTTATGGGCGGGCGCCTCCTACGAGCAGTACTTC. It yields the protein CASSLWAGASYEQYF.

The chain has TRBV28 and TRBJ2-7; D gene unclear. This CDR3 is built from 11 residues. The V end was cut by 8 bases, the J end by 7 bases, with 12 bases between. In germline, CDR1 is MDHEN, CDR2 SYDVKM. The CDR3 spells CASRQTEEQYF. The CDR3 DNA is TGTGCCAGCCGCCAAACGGAGGAGCAGTACTTC.

Concerning this clone itself: This specimen includes other DNA sequences encoding the same CDR3. The V and J genes are TRBV19 and TRBJ2-7; 7 bases are a match to TRBD1. Germline trimming cut 6 bases from V and 1 base from J; bases unmatched to any gene: 3. Germline V lookup: CDR1 LNHDA, CDR2 SQIVND (reference sequence). This CDR3 region has 13 residues. The CDR3 region has the DNA TGTGCCAGTAGAACGACAGGGTCCTACGAGCAGTACTTC. This encodes CASRTTGSYEQYF.

The chain is built from TRBV6-1 and TRBJ2-7; TRBD1 agrees at 9 bases. J was trimmed by 2 bases and V by 3 bases; bases with no gene match: 11. CDR1 is MNHNS, CDR2 SASEGT, per germline. The CDR3 runs 17 residues. CDR3 nucleotides: TGTGCCAGCAGTGAGGGACAGGGCCTTAAGAGGACCTACGAGCAGTACTTC. Encoded protein: CASSEGQGLKRTYEQYF.

The chain employs TRBV5-1 and TRBJ2-1; 13 bases are a match to TRBD2. The CDR3 has 18 residues. Looked up from germline, CDR1 is SGHRS and CDR2 is YFSETQ. V shed 0 bases and J 4 bases; nucleotides not matched to a gene: 7. CDR3 residues: CASSLAGTSGTAYNEQFF. The CDR3 DNA is TGCGCCAGCAGCTTGGCCGGGACTAGCGGGACTGCGTACAATGAGCAGTTCTTC.

The chain has TRBV10-3 and TRBJ2-7, with TRBD1 matching 10 bases. CDR1 ENHRY and CDR2 SYGVKD come from the germline V gene. The CDR3 runs 13 residues. The V gene end was trimmed by 9 bases and the J gene end by 1 base; junction bases not matched to a gene: 3. CDR3 sequence: CAMGTGVSYEQYF. CDR3 nucleotide sequence: TGTGCCATGGGGACAGGGGTATCCTACGAGCAGTACTTC.

This chain joins TRBV6-6 and TRBJ2-7, with TRBD1 matching 8 bases. Per the germline V gene, CDR1 is MNHNY and CDR2 is SVGAGI (reference sequence). The CDR3 sequence is 14 residues long. With V trimmed by 2 bases and J by 4 bases, 4 bases remained unmatched. The chain's CDR3 is CASSYLQGAYEQYF. The CDR3 nucleotides are TGTGCCAGCAGTTACCTGCAGGGGGCGTACGAGCAGTACTTC.

The chain recombines TRBV4-2 with TRBJ1-5; unclear D gene. CDR1 is LGHNA, CDR2 YNFKEQ, per germline. This CDR3 is 14 amino acids long. Trimming took 7 bases from V and 2 from J, leaving 12 bases between them. The CDR3 is CASTVSIGNQPQHF. CDR3 nucleotide sequence: TGTGCCAGCACGGTCTCGATCGGCAATCAGCCCCAGCATTTT.